This T cell receptor beta chain was identified during a study of cytomegalovirus exposure and HLA in healthy donors. General study findings and limits: The authors considered a cluster of highly shared sequence variants likely to be a sequencing artifact. It was taken for granted in presence/absence analyses that sequencing depth across donors was roughly uniform. Altogether, more than 150 TCR beta chains were recorded as cytomegalovirus-associated. An analysis that was carried out later associated 15,000 to 20,000 TCR beta sequences with HLA alleles at 0.05 false discovery rate.

About this clone itself: What it recognizes is unknown.

Primers included in the PCR were 60 Vbeta and 13 Jbeta primers. The protocol was immunoSEQ multiplex PCR, while the TCRdb copy is restricted to in-frame clones and leaves out a portion. The sample contains roughly 190,000 clones, 85% to 90% of which appear only once. CDR1 and CDR2 (germline): SEHNR, FQNEAQ (reference sequence). The junction had 11 bases not matched to a gene; V was cut back by 4 bases and J by 5 bases. This CDR3 region has 15 residues. Sequencing used PBMCs. The chain carries TRBV7-9 and TRBJ2-7; 7 positions agree with TRBD2. This sequence was found in a woman aged 18-29 years in good health and CMV-seronegative. The CDR3 sequence: CASSWEGGRSHEQYF. The DNA for the CDR3 is TGTGCCAGCAGCTGGGAAGGCGGGAGATCTCACGAGCAGTACTTC.